These 31 T cell receptor beta chains came from one sample sequenced in a study of human T cells and chemical hapten exposure. TCRdb called the RACE reads again in MiXCR, with one record for every CDR3 protein. The table lists around 180,000 distinct CDR3 sequences, roughly 30% of them singletons. Time point specified: pre-sensitization, week 0. Treatment given: therapeutic diphenylcyclopropenone sensitization with weekly scalp DPC. The sample was whole blood, taken in connection with sensitization to the hapten diphenylcyclopropenone (DPC). The receptors were sampled from a woman aged 30 to 39 with alopecia areata. Some clones in this sample may be carry-over from other donors' samples.

V is TRBV20-1 and J is TRBJ2-1; 7 nucleotides match TRBD2. Germline trimming cut 0 bases from V and 2 bases from J; bases unmatched to any gene: 4. The CDR3 is 15 residues long. Germline CDR1 reads DFQATT; CDR2 reads SNEGSKA (reference sequence). The CDR3 nucleotides read TGCAGTGCTAGAGATGCCAGCGGGGCCTACAATGAGCAGTTCTTC. Encoded protein: CSARDASGAYNEQFF.

The chain joins TRBV25-1 to TRBJ2-1; perhaps TRBD1 as D (6 bases). V was shortened by 4 bases and J by 8 bases, with 15 bases between the two germline ends. CDR1 is MGHDK and CDR2 is SYGVNS in the germline V gene. This CDR3 region has 14 residues. As DNA, the CDR3 is TGTGCCAGCAGTGTCCAGGGGTTTGCGGATGAGCAGTTCTTC. Its translation is CASSVQGFADEQFF.

This clonotype was detected many times. The chain recombines TRBV19 with TRBJ2-2; 7 bases are shared with TRBD1. This CDR3 comprises 20 residues. CDR1 and CDR2 (germline): LNHDA, SQIVND (reference sequence). V gave up 3 bases and J gave up 4 bases; unmatched junction bases: 20. In DNA, the CDR3 is TGTGCCAGTAGTATCCGTGAAGACAGGGTAATTGTTGGAGTCACCGGGGAGCTGTTTTTT. Its translation is CASSIREDRVIVGVTGELFF.

The V and J genes are TRBV5-1 and TRBJ1-2; D might be TRBD1 (6 bases). Germline CDR1 and CDR2: SGHRS and YFSETQ. The CDR3 loop spans 15 amino acids. Between the trimmed V and J ends, which lost 4 bases and 4 bases, there was a span of 17 bases. The CDR3 region is CASSPSRGILYGYTF. The CDR3 region has the DNA TGCGCCAGCAGCCCCTCCAGGGGTATTCTCTATGGCTACACCTTC.

This clonotype was observed a few times. The chain joins TRBV29-1 to TRBJ2-1; the D call may be TRBD1 or TRBD2 (7 bases each). CDR1 is SQVTM, CDR2 ANQGSEA, per germline. This CDR3 region has 12 residues. Between the trimmed V and J ends, which lost 8 bases and 7 bases, there was a span of 15 bases. The CDR3 loop reads CSWSGGVNEQFF. The CDR3, as DNA: TGCAGCTGGTCAGGGGGGGTAAATGAGCAGTTCTTC.

V usage is TRBV6-2 or TRBV6-3 and J usage is TRBJ2-1, with 7 bases matching TRBD2. V was clipped by 3 bases and J by 4 bases; unmatched bases: 6. The CDR3 extends over 15 amino acids. CDR1 and CDR2 (germline): MNHEY, SVGEGT. The CDR3 DNA follows: TGTGCCAGCAGTTATCACCTAGCGGTGTACAATGAGCAGTTCTTC. Its protein product is CASSYHLAVYNEQFF.

V is TRBV6-1 and J is TRBJ1-6; maybe TRBD1 (6 bases). V lost 7 bases and J lost 8, with 21 bases in between. The CDR3 totals 16 residues. The germline V gene encodes CDR1 MNHNS and CDR2 SASEGT. This chain's CDR3 is CASTSAGGAQYSPLHF. CDR3 sequence (DNA): TGTGCCAGCACCTCGGCGGGGGGCGCCCAGTATTCACCCCTCCACTTT.

V and J are TRBV28 and TRBJ2-5; TRBD2 matches 8 bases. Germline CDR1 and CDR2: MDHEN and SYDVKM. With 5 bases clipped from V and 3 bases from J, the junction kept 11 bases outside the gene matches. This CDR3 spans 16 amino acids. CDR3 DNA: TGTGCCAGCAGTCCGGGACTGGCGGGAGGAGAAGAGACCCAGTACTTC. Protein sequence: CASSPGLAGGEETQYF. Complete variable domain (other parts from reference TRBV28 and TRBJ2-5): DVKVTQSSRYLVKRTGEKVFLECVQDMDHENMFWYRQDPGLGLRLIYFSYDVKMKEKGDIPEGYSVSREKKERFSLILESASTNQTSMYLCASSPGLAGGEETQYFGPGTRLLVL.

The chain combines TRBV28 with TRBJ2-7, with D possibly matching TRBD2 (6 bases). The CDR3 extends over 14 amino acids. The germline gives CDR1 MDHEN, CDR2 SYDVKM. The V gene lost 9 bases and the J gene lost 0 bases, with 15 bases spanning the gap. CDR3 residues: CASSERVSSYEQYF. The DNA of the CDR3 is TGTGCCAGTTCAGAGCGGGTAAGCTCCTACGAGCAGTACTTC.

The gene calls are TRBV25-1 and TRBJ1-1, with a tentative D call TRBD1 (6 bases). Germline CDR1 and CDR2: MGHDK and SYGVNS. The CDR3 spans 15 residues. The germline V and J ends were trimmed by 8 bases and 5 bases, with 21 bases remaining between them. CDR3 in DNA: TGTGCCAGCGGGGGGCTTGGGCTCGGAGAGACTGAAGCTTTCTTT. Protein product: CASGGLGLGETEAFF.

This clonotype has just a few counts. The rearrangement uses TRBV4-2 and TRBJ1-4, with 8 nucleotides matching TRBD1. The CDR3 consists of 14 residues. The junction had 6 bases not matched to a gene; V was cut back by 4 bases and J by 8 bases. Looked up from germline, CDR1 is LGHNA and CDR2 is YNFKEQ. CDR3 in DNA: TGTGCCAGCAGCCGCTCCGGGACAGGCGAAAAACTGTTTTTT. This encodes CASSRSGTGEKLFF.

The chain has TRBV29-1 and TRBJ1-2; possibly TRBD1 for D (5 bases). V lost 1 base to trimming and J lost 2 bases, with 8 bases between them. This CDR3 contains 13 residues. Germline V gene data show CDR1 as SQVTM and CDR2 as ANQGSEA. CDR3 nucleotide sequence: TGCAGCGTTGAAGCAAAGGGGAACTATGGCTACACCTTC. This codes for CSVEAKGNYGYTF.

This clonotype was recorded at least ten times. The genes are TRBV6-5 and TRBJ1-6, with D perhaps matching TRBD1 (6 bases). The V gene's germline CDR1 is MNHEY and CDR2 SVGAGI. V was cut by 2 bases and J by 6 bases, with 11 bases left in between. The CDR3 totals 15 residues. CDR3 coding DNA: TGTGCCAGCAGTTACAACAGGGTATTTAATTCACCCCTCCACTTT. This encodes CASSYNRVFNSPLHF.

The chain employs TRBV5-1 and TRBJ2-4; 7 bases line up with TRBD1. The ends lost 0 bases at V and 9 bases at J; junction bases unmatched: 12. This CDR3 is 16 amino acids long. Germline V gene sequence: CDR1 SGHRS, CDR2 YFSETQ. CDR3 sequence: CASSLAVTGVQSIQYF. Here the CDR3 DNA reads TGCGCCAGCAGCTTGGCCGTAACAGGGGTCCAAAGCATTCAGTACTTC.

This clonotype has just a few counts. The chain links TRBV6-5 to TRBJ1-6, with 10 bases identical to TRBD1. This CDR3 is built from 15 residues. J lost 2 bases, V lost 6 bases, and 1 base had no gene match. Germline assignment: CDR1 MNHEY and CDR2 SVGAGI. CDR3: CASRGTGAYNSPLHF. CDR3 sequence (DNA): TGTGCCAGCAGAGGGACAGGGGCCTATAATTCACCCCTCCACTTT.

This clonotype was seen a few times. CDR3: CASSERGRGSGANVLTF. CDR3 sequence (DNA): TGTGCCAGCAGTGAAAGGGGACGGGGCTCTGGGGCCAACGTCCTGACTTTC. V gene TRBV2 combines with J gene TRBJ2-6; tentatively, D is TRBD1 or TRBD2 (5 bases each). Trimming took 2 bases from V and 0 from J, leaving 11 bases between them. The CDR3 contains 17 residues. CDR1 is SNHLY and CDR2 is FYNNEI in the germline V gene.

This clonotype was seen only a few times. CDR3 sequence (DNA): TGTGCCAGCAGGCTGGGACAGTCCTACGAGCAGTACTTC. Residues: CASRLGQSYEQYF. The chain carries TRBV28 and TRBJ2-7, with 7 bases fitting TRBD1. Trimming took 6 bases from V and 1 from J; bases not matched to a gene: 3. CDR3 size: 13 residues. Germline V gene lookup returns CDR1 MDHEN and CDR2 SYDVKM.

This clonotype was counted a few times. The rearrangement links TRBV9 to TRBJ2-7; no firm D call. Trimming stripped 0 bases from V and 5 bases from J, with 12 bases between. Germline V gene sequence: CDR1 SGDLS, CDR2 YYNGEE. There are 14 residues in the CDR3. The CDR3 is CASSVGSGSHEQYF. The CDR3 DNA reads TGTGCCAGCAGCGTAGGATCCGGCAGTCACGAGCAGTACTTC. Full variable domain (outside the CDR3, taken from reference TRBV9 and TRBJ2-7): DSGVTQTPKHLITATGQRVTLRCSPRSGDLSVYWYQQSLDQGLQFLIQYYNGEERAKGNILERFSAQQFPDLHSELNLSSLELGDSALYFCASSVGSGSHEQYFGPGTRLTVT.

The chain employs TRBV29-1 and TRBJ2-1; 9 positions match TRBD1. The V and J ends lost 5 bases and 5 bases, in that order; junction bases with no gene match: 7. CDR1 and CDR2 (germline): SQVTM, ANQGSEA. CDR3 size: 14 residues. CDR3 nucleotides: TGCAGCGTTTACCAGGACAGGGGTCACAATGAGCAGTTCTTC. Protein product: CSVYQDRGHNEQFF.

A few counts support this clonotype. This chain uses TRBV3-1 with TRBJ2-7, with a tentative D call TRBD1 (6 bases). The V gene lost 0 bases and the J gene lost 5 bases, with 20 bases spanning the gap. Germline V gene sequence: CDR1 LGHDT, CDR2 YNNKEL (reference sequence). The CDR3 length is 17 residues. The CDR3 nucleotides read TGTGCCAGCAGCCAAGATCAGGGGACCCCCTTTTCCCACGAGCAGTACTTC. Translation: CASSQDQGTPFSHEQYF.

This clonotype was picked up a small number of times. The chain couples TRBV15 to TRBJ2-3; no firm D call. The CDR3 has 13 amino acids. Per the germline V gene, CDR1 is LNHNV and CDR2 is YYDKDF (reference sequence). Deletions cut 7 bases from V and 4 bases from J, with 12 bases between. CDR3 in DNA: TGTGCCACCACCAACCAGTTTTCAGATACGCAGTATTTT. Amino acids: CATTNQFSDTQYF.

The rearrangement links TRBV20-1 to TRBJ2-7; D is unresolved. The CDR3 loop spans 14 amino acids. Between the trimmed V and J ends, which lost 0 bases and 0 bases, there was a span of 9 bases. The germline V gene encodes CDR1 DFQATT and CDR2 SNEGSKA (reference sequence). The CDR3 spells CSAREARNSYEQYF. CDR3 coding DNA: TGCAGTGCTAGAGAGGCCAGGAACTCCTACGAGCAGTACTTC.

The chain carries TRBV28 and TRBJ1-2, with D possibly being TRBD1 (5 bases). This CDR3 comprises 13 residues. The ends were cut back, 5 bases at V and 1 base at J, with 8 bases in the middle. Germline-derived CDR1 and CDR2 are MDHEN and SYDVKM. In nucleotides, the CDR3 is TGTGCCAGCAGTATCAGGGTTAACTATGGCTACACCTTC. It encodes CASSIRVNYGYTF.

The chain uses TRBV2 and TRBJ2-2; 9 bases align to TRBD1. V lost 8 bases to trimming and J lost 4 bases; unmatched junction nucleotides: 11. Germline CDR1 and CDR2: SNHLY and FYNNEI. There are 16 residues in the CDR3. CDR3 coding DNA: TGTGCCAGCCTGCCTTTACAGGGGGCGCGCACCGGGGAGCTGTTTTTT. It encodes CASLPLQGARTGELFF.

This clonotype occurred many times. The J gene is TRBJ1-3, the V gene TRBV15, with D unresolved. V was trimmed by 6 bases and J by 4 bases, leaving 13 bases between them. The length of the CDR3 is 14 residues. Germline V gene data show CDR1 as LNHNV and CDR2 as YYDKDF (reference sequence). In DNA form, the CDR3 reads TGTGCCACCAGACCCACTCGGACGGGAAACACCATATATTTT. This sequence encodes CATRPTRTGNTIYF. Using reference TRBV15 and TRBJ1-3 for the parts outside the CDR3, the full variable domain is DAMVIQNPRYQVTQFGKPVTLSCSQTLNHNVMYWYQQKSSQAPKLLFHYYDKDFNNEADTPDNFQSRRPNTSFCFLDIRSPGLGDTAMYLCATRPTRTGNTIYFGEGSWLTVV.

This clonotype was seen more than once but under ten times. The V and J genes are TRBV7-3 and TRBJ2-7, with D perhaps being TRBD1 or TRBD2 (5 bases each). The CDR3 totals 15 residues. V was pared by 5 bases and J by 3 bases, with 17 bases between. CDR1 SGHTA and CDR2 FQGTGA come from the germline V gene. CDR3 region: CASSRSGATDYEQYF. CDR3 coding DNA: TGTGCCAGCAGCCGTTCCGGGGCAACCGACTACGAGCAGTACTTC.

The rearrangement links TRBV5-1 to TRBJ2-3; D is uncertain. The V and J ends lost 0 bases and 5 bases respectively, with 7 bases between them. Looked up from germline, CDR1 is SGHRS and CDR2 is YFSETQ. The CDR3 covers 13 residues. The CDR3 coding sequence is TGCGCCAGCAGCTTGGTGACTGTAGATACGCAGTATTTT. The encoded protein is CASSLVTVDTQYF.

In DNA form, the CDR3 reads TGTGCCAGCAGCCCAACGACAGGCCTAACCGATACGCAGTATTTT. The encoded protein is CASSPTTGLTDTQYF. This sequence joins TRBV7-2 and TRBJ2-3; D is perhaps TRBD1 (6 bases). CDR3 length: 15 residues. Germline V gives CDR1 SGHTA, CDR2 FQGNSA. V lost 5 bases and J 6 bases, leaving 18 bases between the germline ends.

The CDR3 DNA is TGTGCCAGCAGTTACTCTACGACAAACTATGGCTACACCTTC. Amino acids: CASSYSTTNYGYTF. V and J are TRBV6-5 and TRBJ1-2; D not resolved. There are 14 residues in the CDR3. Per the germline V gene, CDR1 is MNHEY and CDR2 is SVGAGI. The V gene lost 0 bases and the J gene lost 2 bases, with 7 bases spanning the gap.

The chain is built from TRBV28 and TRBJ2-3; D possibly matches TRBD1 or TRBD2 (5 bases each). Between the trimmed V and J ends, which lost 6 bases and 4 bases, there was a span of 14 bases. There are 14 residues in the CDR3. Germline CDR1 is MDHEN and CDR2 is SYDVKM. CDR3 coding DNA: TGTGCCAGCAGCTTTACCATGGGACCAGATACGCAGTATTTT. Its translation: CASSFTMGPDTQYF.

This clonotype was observed a few times. CDR3 sequence (DNA): TGTGCCAGCAGCCCCGCCCAGACCGCCGGGGAGCTGTTTTTT. It yields the protein CASSPAQTAGELFF. The V gene is TRBV7-2, the J gene TRBJ2-2; no clear D gene. CDR1 is SGHTA, CDR2 FQGNSA, per germline. CDR3 size: 14 residues. Trimming shortened V by 5 bases and J by 6 bases, and 13 bases separated the two germline ends.